Detailed here is one T cell receptor beta chain. The germline V and J ends were trimmed by 8 bases and 2 bases, with 10 bases remaining between them. Germline CDR1 is MNHNS and CDR2 is SASEGT. The CDR3 loop spans 12 amino acids. The record originates from a study of cytotoxic CD8 clonotypes in ibrutinib-treated CLL. Data came from immunoSEQ multiplex PCR; TCRdb stores just in-frame clones and leaves some out. Here the sample spans tens of thousands of clones, around 73% being singletons. This sample comprised PBMCs, obtained after 12 months of ibrutinib treatment. This rearrangement joins TRBV6-1 to TRBJ2-7, with a possible D match to TRBD1 (5 bases). The sequence derives from a human donor with chronic lymphocytic leukemia. CDR3 loop: CASARVPYEQYF. In DNA form, the CDR3 reads TGTGCCAGCGCCAGGGTCCCCTACGAGCAGTACTTC.